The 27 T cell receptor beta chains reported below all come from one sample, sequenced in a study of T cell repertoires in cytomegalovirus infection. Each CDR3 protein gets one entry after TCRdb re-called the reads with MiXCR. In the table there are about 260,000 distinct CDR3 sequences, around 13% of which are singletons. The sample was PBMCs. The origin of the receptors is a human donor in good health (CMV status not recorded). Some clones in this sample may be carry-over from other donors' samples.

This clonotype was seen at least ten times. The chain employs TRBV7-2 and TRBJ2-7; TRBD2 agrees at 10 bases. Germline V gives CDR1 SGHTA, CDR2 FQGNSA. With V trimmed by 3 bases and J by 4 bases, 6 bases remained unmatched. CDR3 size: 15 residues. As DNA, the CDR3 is TGTGCCAGCAGCTTGAGCGCTAGCGGGAGTTACGAGCAGTACTTC. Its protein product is CASSLSASGSYEQYF.

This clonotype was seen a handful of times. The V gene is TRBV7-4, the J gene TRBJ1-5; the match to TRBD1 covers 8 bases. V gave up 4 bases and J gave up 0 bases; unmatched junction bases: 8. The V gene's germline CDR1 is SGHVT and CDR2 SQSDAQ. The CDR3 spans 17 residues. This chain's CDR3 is CASSSRTGLYSNQPQHF. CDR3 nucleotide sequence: TGTGCCAGCAGCTCCCGGACAGGGCTCTATAGCAATCAGCCCCAGCATTTT. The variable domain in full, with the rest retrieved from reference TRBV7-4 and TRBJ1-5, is GAGVSQSPRYKVAKRGRDVALRCDSISGHVTLYWYRQTLGQGSEVLTYSQSDAQRDKSGRPSGRFSAERPERSVSTLKIQRTEQGDSAVYLCASSSRTGLYSNQPQHFGDGTRLSIL.

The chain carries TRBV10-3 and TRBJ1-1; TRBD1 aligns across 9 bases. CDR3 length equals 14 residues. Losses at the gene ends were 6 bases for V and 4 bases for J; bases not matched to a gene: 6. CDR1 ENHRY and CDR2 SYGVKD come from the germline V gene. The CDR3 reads CAIRDGTGSTEAFF. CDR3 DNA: TGTGCCATCAGGGACGGGACAGGGAGCACTGAAGCTTTCTTT.

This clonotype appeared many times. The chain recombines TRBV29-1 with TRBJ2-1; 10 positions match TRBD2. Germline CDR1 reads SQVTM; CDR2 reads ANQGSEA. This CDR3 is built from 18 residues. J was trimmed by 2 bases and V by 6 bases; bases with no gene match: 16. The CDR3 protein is CSVRASGSSEIPYNEQFF. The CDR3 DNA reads TGCAGCGTCAGGGCTAGCGGGAGTTCTGAGATCCCCTACAATGAGCAGTTCTTC.

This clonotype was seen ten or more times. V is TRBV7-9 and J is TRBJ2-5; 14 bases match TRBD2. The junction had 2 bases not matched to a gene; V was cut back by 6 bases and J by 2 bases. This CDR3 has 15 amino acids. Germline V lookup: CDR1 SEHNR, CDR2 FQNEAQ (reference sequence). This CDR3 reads CASRGLAGVQETQYF. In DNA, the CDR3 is TGTGCCAGCAGGGGACTAGCGGGGGTACAAGAGACCCAGTACTTC. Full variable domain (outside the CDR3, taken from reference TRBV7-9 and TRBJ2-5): DTGVSQNPRHKITKRGQNVTFRCDPISEHNRLYWYRQTLGQGPEFLTYFQNEAQLEKSRLLSDRFSAERPKGSFSTLEIQRTEQGDSAMYLCASRGLAGVQETQYFGPGTRLLVL.

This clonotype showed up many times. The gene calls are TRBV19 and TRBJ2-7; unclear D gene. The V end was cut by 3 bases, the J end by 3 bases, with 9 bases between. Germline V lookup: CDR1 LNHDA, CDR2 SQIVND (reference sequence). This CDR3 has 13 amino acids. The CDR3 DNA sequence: TGTGCCAGTAGTATTGGGAAATTCTACGAGCAGTACGTC. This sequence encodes CASSIGKFYEQYV.

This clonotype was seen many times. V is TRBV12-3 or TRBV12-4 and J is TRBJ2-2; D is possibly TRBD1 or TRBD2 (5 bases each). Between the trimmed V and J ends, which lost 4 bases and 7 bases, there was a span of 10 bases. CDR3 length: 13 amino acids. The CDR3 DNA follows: TGTGCCAGCAGTTACGGGGCGAACGGGGAGCTGTTTTTT. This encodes CASSYGANGELFF.

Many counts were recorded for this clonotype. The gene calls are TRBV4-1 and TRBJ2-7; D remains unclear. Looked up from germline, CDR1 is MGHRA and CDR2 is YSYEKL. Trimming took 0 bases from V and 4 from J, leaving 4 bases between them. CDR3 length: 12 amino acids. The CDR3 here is CASSQEPYEQYF. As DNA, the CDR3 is TGCGCCAGCAGCCAAGAACCGTACGAGCAGTACTTC.

CDR3 loop: CASSFGQVLAETQYF. The CDR3 nucleotides read TGTGCCAGCAGTTTCGGACAGGTCCTGGCTGAGACCCAGTACTTC. The V call is TRBV6-2 or TRBV6-3, the J call TRBJ2-5; 7 nucleotides agree with TRBD1. Germline trimming cut 4 bases from V and 5 bases from J; bases unmatched to any gene: 10. Germline-derived CDR1 and CDR2 are MNHEY and SVGEGT. The CDR3 covers 15 residues.

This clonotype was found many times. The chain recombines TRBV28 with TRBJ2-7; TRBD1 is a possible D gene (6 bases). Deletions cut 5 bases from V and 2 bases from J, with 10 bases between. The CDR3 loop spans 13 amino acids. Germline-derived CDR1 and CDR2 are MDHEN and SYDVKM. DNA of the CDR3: TGTGCCAGCAGTAAAACAGGGCCCTACGAGCAGTACTTC. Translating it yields CASSKTGPYEQYF.

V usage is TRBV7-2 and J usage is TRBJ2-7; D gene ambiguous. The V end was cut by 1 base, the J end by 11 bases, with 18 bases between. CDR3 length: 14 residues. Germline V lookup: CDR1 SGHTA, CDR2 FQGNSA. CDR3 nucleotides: TGTGCCAGCAGCTTAGTAGGAGAGCTCTACGACAAGTACTTC. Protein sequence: CASSLVGELYDKYF.

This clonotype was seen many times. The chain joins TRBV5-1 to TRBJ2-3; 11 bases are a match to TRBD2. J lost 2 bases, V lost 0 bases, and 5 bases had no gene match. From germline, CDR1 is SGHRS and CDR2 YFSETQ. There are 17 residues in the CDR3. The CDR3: CASSLGLAGTPTDTQYF. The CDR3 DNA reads TGCGCCAGCAGCTTGGGACTAGCGGGGACACCCACAGATACGCAGTATTTT.

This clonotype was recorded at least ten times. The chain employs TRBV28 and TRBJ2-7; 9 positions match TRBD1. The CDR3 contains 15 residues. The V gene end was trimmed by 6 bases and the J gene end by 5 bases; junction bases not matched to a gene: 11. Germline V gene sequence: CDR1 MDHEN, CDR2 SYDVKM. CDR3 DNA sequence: TGTGCCAGCAGACCCGGGACAGGGCAAGTCCACGAGCAGTACTTC. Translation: CASRPGTGQVHEQYF.

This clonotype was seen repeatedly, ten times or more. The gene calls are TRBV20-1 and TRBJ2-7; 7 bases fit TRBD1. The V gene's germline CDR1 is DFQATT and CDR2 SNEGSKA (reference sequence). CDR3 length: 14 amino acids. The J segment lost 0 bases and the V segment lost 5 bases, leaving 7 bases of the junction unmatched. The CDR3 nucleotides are TGCAGTGCTTGGGACAGTGGGAGCTCCTACGAGCAGTACTTC. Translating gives CSAWDSGSSYEQYF.

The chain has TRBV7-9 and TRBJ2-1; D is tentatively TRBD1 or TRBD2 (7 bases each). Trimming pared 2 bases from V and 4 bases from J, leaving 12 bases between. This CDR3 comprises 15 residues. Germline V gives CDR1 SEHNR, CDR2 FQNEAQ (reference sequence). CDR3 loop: CASSLQAGQYNEQFF. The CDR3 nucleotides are TGTGCCAGCAGCTTACAAGCGGGACAGTACAATGAGCAGTTCTTC.

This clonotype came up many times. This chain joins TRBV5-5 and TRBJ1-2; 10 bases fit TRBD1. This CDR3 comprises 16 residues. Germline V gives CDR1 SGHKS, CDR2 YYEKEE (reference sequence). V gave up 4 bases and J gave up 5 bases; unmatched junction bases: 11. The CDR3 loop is CASSARSGTGEYGYTF. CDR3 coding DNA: TGTGCCAGCAGCGCGCGGAGCGGGACAGGGGAATATGGCTACACCTTC.

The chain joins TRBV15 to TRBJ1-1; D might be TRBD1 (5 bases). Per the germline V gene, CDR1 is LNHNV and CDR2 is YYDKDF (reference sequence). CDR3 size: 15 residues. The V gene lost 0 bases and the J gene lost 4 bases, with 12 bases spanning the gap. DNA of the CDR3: TGTGCCACCAGCAGAGACAGGGCTGTGGGCACTGAAGCTTTCTTT. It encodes CATSRDRAVGTEAFF.

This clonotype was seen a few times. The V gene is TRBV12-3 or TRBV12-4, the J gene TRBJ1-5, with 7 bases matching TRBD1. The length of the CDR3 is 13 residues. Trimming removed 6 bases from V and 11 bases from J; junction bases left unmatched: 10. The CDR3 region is CASRRDRLAAQHF. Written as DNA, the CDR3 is TGTGCCAGCAGACGGGACAGACTAGCGGCCCAGCATTTT.

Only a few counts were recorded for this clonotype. CDR3 bases: TGCAGCGCCTGGGGGACCCCGGGAGAAAAACTGTTTTTT. It specifies CSAWGTPGEKLFF. The rearrangement joins TRBV29-1 to TRBJ1-4, with D maybe TRBD1 (5 bases). Germline assignment: CDR1 SQVTM and CDR2 ANQGSEA. This CDR3 has 13 amino acids. The ends were cut back, 7 bases at V and 8 bases at J, with 17 bases in the middle. Together with reference TRBV29-1 and TRBJ1-4, the CDR3 gives the full variable domain: SAVISQKPSRDICQRGTSLTIQCQVDSQVTMMFWYRQQPGQSLTLIATANQGSEATYESGFVIDKFPISRPNLTFSTLTVSNMSPEDSSIYLCSAWGTPGEKLFFGSGTQLSVL.

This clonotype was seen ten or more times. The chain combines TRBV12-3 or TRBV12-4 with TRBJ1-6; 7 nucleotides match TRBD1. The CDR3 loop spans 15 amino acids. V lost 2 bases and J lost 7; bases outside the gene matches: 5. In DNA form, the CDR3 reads TGTGCCAGCAGTTTAACACAGGGGCGGAATTCACCCCTCCACTTT. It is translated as CASSLTQGRNSPLHF.

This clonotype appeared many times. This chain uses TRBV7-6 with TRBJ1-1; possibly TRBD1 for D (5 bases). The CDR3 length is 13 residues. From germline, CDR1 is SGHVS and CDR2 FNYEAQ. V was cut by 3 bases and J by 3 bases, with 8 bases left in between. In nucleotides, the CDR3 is TGTGCCAGCAGCTTGGGGGAAGACACTGAAGCTTTCTTT. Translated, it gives CASSLGEDTEAFF.

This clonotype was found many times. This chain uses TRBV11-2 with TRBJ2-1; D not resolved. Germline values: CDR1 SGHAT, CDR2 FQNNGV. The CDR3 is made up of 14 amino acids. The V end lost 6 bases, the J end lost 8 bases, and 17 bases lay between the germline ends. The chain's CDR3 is CASSKFADVDEQFF. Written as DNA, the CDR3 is TGTGCCAGCAGTAAATTCGCCGACGTGGATGAGCAGTTCTTC. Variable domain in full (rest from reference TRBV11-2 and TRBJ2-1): EAGVAQSPRYKIIEKRQSVAFWCNPISGHATLYWYQQILGQGPKLLIQFQNNGVVDDSQLPKDRFSAERLKGVDSTLKIQPAKLEDSAVYLCASSKFADVDEQFFGPGTRLTVL.

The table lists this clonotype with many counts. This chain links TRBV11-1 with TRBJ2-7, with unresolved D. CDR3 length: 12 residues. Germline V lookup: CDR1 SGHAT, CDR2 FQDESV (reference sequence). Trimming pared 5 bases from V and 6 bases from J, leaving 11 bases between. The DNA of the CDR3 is TGTGCCAGCAGCCAGGATACCCCCGAGCAGTACTTC. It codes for CASSQDTPEQYF.

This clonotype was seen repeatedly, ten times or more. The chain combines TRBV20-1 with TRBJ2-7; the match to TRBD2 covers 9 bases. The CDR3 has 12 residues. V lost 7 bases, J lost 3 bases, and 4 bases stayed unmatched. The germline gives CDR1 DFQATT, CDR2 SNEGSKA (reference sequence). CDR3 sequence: CSVAGAGYEQYF. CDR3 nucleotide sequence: TGCAGTGTAGCGGGAGCAGGCTACGAGCAGTACTTC.

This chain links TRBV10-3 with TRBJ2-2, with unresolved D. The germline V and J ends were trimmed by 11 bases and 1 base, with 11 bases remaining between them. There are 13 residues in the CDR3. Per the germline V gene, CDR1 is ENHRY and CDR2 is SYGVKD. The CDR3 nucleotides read TGTGCCGGCAGAAGGGTGAACACCGGGGAGCTGTTTTTT. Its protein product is CAGRRVNTGELFF.

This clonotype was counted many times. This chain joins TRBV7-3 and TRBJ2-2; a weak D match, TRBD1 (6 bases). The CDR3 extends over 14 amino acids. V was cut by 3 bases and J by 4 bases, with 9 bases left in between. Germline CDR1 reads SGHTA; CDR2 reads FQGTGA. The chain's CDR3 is CASSFAQGTGELFF. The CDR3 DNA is TGTGCCAGCAGCTTTGCACAGGGCACCGGGGAGCTGTTTTTT.

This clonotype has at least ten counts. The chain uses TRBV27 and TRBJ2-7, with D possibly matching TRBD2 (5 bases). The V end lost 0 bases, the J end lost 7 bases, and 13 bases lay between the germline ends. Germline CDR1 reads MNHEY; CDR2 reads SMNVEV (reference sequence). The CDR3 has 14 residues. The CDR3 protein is CASSLSREFDEQYF. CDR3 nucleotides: TGTGCCAGCAGTTTATCGAGGGAGTTCGATGAGCAGTACTTC.